The 31 T cell receptor beta chains given below trace back to one sample, sequenced in a study of human T cells and chemical hapten exposure. MiXCR, applied by TCRdb to the RACE reads, yields one record per CDR3 protein. The sample holds fewer than 350,000 distinct CDR3 sequences, roughly 8% seen once. As to time point: pre-sensitization, week 0. The treatment is: therapeutic diphenylcyclopropenone sensitization with weekly scalp DPC. The sequenced sample was whole blood, obtained in connection with sensitization to the hapten diphenylcyclopropenone (DPC). These receptors all stem from a man aged 18 to 35 with alopecia areata. Some clones in this sample may be carry-over from other donors' samples.

The chain has TRBV20-1 and TRBJ2-1, with D tentatively TRBD2 (6 bases). The ends were cut back, 5 bases at V and 5 bases at J, with 13 bases in the middle. The CDR3 spans 13 residues. The germline V gene encodes CDR1 DFQATT and CDR2 SNEGSKA (reference sequence). DNA for the CDR3: TGCAGTGCTCTCGGGACTGTTGACAATGAGCAGTTCTTC. The encoded protein is CSALGTVDNEQFF.

Many counts were recorded for this clonotype. This sequence joins TRBV29-1 and TRBJ2-5; possible D gene TRBD1, 6 bases. CDR1 is SQVTM, CDR2 ANQGSEA, per germline. The length of the CDR3 is 13 residues. The V and J ends lost 2 bases and 1 base respectively, with 8 bases between them. As DNA, the CDR3 is TGCAGCGTTGAAAGACAGGCCCAAGAGACCCAGTACTTC. This sequence encodes CSVERQAQETQYF.

This clonotype has just a few counts. The chain recombines TRBV3-1 with TRBJ2-2; possible D gene TRBD2, 7 bases. CDR1 and CDR2 from the germline V gene are LGHDT and YNNKEL (reference sequence). The CDR3 totals 16 residues. The germline V and J ends were trimmed by 1 base and 4 bases, with 13 bases remaining between them. This chain's CDR3 is CASSQGRGATTGELFF. CDR3 coding DNA: TGTGCCAGCAGCCAAGGACGGGGGGCTACCACCGGGGAGCTGTTTTTT.

This clonotype has just a few counts. CDR3: CASSVGLREGQPQHF. CDR3 in DNA: TGTGCCAGCAGCGTAGGACTCAGGGAGGGTCAGCCCCAGCATTTT. The chain links TRBV9 to TRBJ1-5, with TRBD1 as a possible D gene (5 bases). The V end lost 0 bases, the J end lost 6 bases, and 13 bases lay between the germline ends. CDR3 length equals 15 residues. CDR1 and CDR2 (germline): SGDLS, YYNGEE.

This clonotype was picked up a small number of times. The chain combines TRBV20-1 with TRBJ1-1, with D hard to call. Trimming shortened V by 6 bases and J by 4 bases, and 15 bases separated the two germline ends. The CDR3 runs to 13 residues. Germline V gives CDR1 DFQATT, CDR2 SNEGSKA (reference sequence). CDR3 coding DNA: TGCAGTGCCCCGCTAGTACCGGGCACTGAAGCTTTCTTT. It yields the protein CSAPLVPGTEAFF.

This clonotype was recorded a few times. V is TRBV3-1 and J is TRBJ1-1; D unclear. The germline V gene has CDR1 LGHDT and CDR2 YNNKEL (reference sequence). V was cut by 0 bases and J by 7 bases, with 6 bases left in between. This CDR3 contains 12 residues. The CDR3, as DNA: TGTGCCAGCAGCCAAGATGTCGGTGAAGCTTTCTTT. Protein product: CASSQDVGEAFF.

This clonotype was counted ten times or more. The rearrangement joins TRBV5-6 to TRBJ2-3; 8 nucleotides align to TRBD2. V was clipped by 4 bases and J by 2 bases; unmatched bases: 12. Germline CDR1 and CDR2: SGHDT and YYEEEE. This CDR3 has 17 residues. The chain's CDR3 is CASSPPAGVIYTDTQYF. CDR3 DNA sequence: TGTGCCAGCAGCCCCCCAGCGGGGGTTATTTACACAGATACGCAGTATTTT. Variable domain in full (rest from reference TRBV5-6 and TRBJ2-3): DAGVTQSPTHLIKTRGQQVTLRCSPKSGHDTVSWYQQALGQGPQFIFQYYEEEERQRGNFPDRFSGHQFPNYSSELNVNALLLGDSALYLCASSPPAGVIYTDTQYFGPGTRLTVL.

This clonotype was observed a handful of times. J is TRBJ2-3 and V is TRBV7-9; possibly TRBD2 for D (5 bases). The ends were cut back, 5 bases at V and 3 bases at J, with 21 bases in the middle. Germline CDR1 and CDR2: SEHNR and FQNEAQ (reference sequence). The CDR3 extends over 17 amino acids. The CDR3 DNA sequence: TGTGCCAGCAGCAGGCCGTCTGGAGGTAGTTCAACAGATACGCAGTATTTT. Its translation: CASSRPSGGSSTDTQYF.

The sample holds a few counts of this clonotype. The chain employs TRBV12-3 or TRBV12-4 and TRBJ1-1; the match to TRBD1 covers 9 bases. This CDR3 is 15 amino acids long. J lost 4 bases, V lost 2 bases, and 5 bases had no gene match. CDR3 sequence: CASSLTGGGGTEAFF. The CDR3, as DNA: TGTGCCAGCAGTTTAACAGGGGGCGGTGGCACTGAAGCTTTCTTT.

In its sample, this clonotype was seen a few times. V usage is TRBV7-9 and J usage is TRBJ2-1; D is perhaps TRBD2 (6 bases). V lost 5 bases to trimming and J lost 5 bases, with 13 bases between them. In germline, CDR1 is SEHNR, CDR2 FQNEAQ (reference sequence). The CDR3 has 14 residues. The CDR3 DNA sequence: TGTGCCAGCAGCCCCTGGAGGGATAACAATGAGCAGTTCTTC. Its translation: CASSPWRDNNEQFF.

This clonotype was counted ten times or more. This sequence joins TRBV9 and TRBJ1-4; D unresolved. Trimming removed 4 bases from V and 2 bases from J, with 12 bases in between. Looked up from germline, CDR1 is SGDLS and CDR2 is YYNGEE. This CDR3 contains 15 residues. The CDR3 reads CASSPRTATNEKLFF. In nucleotides, the CDR3 is TGTGCCAGCAGCCCTCGGACGGCTACTAATGAAAAACTGTTTTTT.

This clonotype has just a few counts. The J gene is TRBJ2-7, the V gene TRBV10-2; D may be TRBD1 or TRBD2 (6 bases each). This CDR3 region has 15 residues. CDR1 and CDR2 from the germline V gene are WSHSY and SAAADI. V was trimmed by 8 bases and J by 1 base, leaving 18 bases between them. CDR3: CASGGRSGFSYEQYF. DNA for the CDR3: TGCGCCAGCGGGGGGCGGTCGGGGTTTTCCTACGAGCAGTACTTC.

This clonotype was recorded a few times. CDR3 nucleotides: TGTGCCAGCAGGGCGCTTACAGGGCGAGGAAACACCATATATTTT. As protein: CASRALTGRGNTIYF. The rearrangement uses TRBV11-2 and TRBJ1-3; perhaps TRBD1 as D (6 bases). Trimming cost V 6 bases and J 4 bases, with 16 bases left between them. This CDR3 has 15 amino acids. From germline, CDR1 is SGHAT and CDR2 FQNNGV.

This clonotype showed up just a few times. The V and J genes are TRBV10-2 and TRBJ1-5; 7 nucleotides line up with TRBD1. V dropped 8 bases and J dropped 7; count of bases not matched to a gene: 5. The CDR3 sequence is 12 residues long. The germline gives CDR1 WSHSY, CDR2 SAAADI. In DNA, the CDR3 is TGCGCCAGCGCAGGGGGGAGCCAGCCCCAGCATTTT. Translated, it gives CASAGGSQPQHF.

This clonotype was recorded at least ten times. The chain joins TRBV12-3 or TRBV12-4 to TRBJ2-7, with TRBD1 matching 7 bases. CDR3 length: 14 amino acids. V lost 1 base and J lost 9; bases outside the gene matches: 9. The chain's CDR3 is CASSLGAGQGVQYF. For the CDR3, the DNA is TGTGCCAGCAGTTTAGGCGCAGGTCAGGGGGTGCAGTACTTC.

In its sample, this clonotype was seen many times. The chain employs TRBV7-2 and TRBJ1-5; D unresolved. There are 13 residues in the CDR3. From germline, CDR1 is SGHTA and CDR2 FQGNSA. Trimming took 8 bases from V and 5 from J, leaving 13 bases between them. In DNA form, the CDR3 reads TGTGCCAGCGCGCGGGGAATTGATCAGCCCCAGCATTTT. It yields the protein CASARGIDQPQHF.

This clonotype showed up many times. CDR3: CASSFLRGWQYF. The DNA of the CDR3 is TGTGCCAGCAGTTTTCTCCGAGGTTGGCAGTACTTC. The genes are TRBV28 and TRBJ2-7; D uncertain. Between the trimmed V and J ends, which lost 3 bases and 9 bases, there was a span of 12 bases. Germline lookup yields CDR1 MDHEN and CDR2 SYDVKM. The length of the CDR3 is 12 residues.

This sequence joins TRBV18 and TRBJ1-2, with 10 bases that match TRBD1. Germline V gene data show CDR1 as KGHSH and CDR2 as LQKENI. The CDR3 consists of 16 residues. V gave up 3 bases and J gave up 6 bases; unmatched junction bases: 10. Here the CDR3 reads CASSPSAGTGVDGYTF. Here the CDR3 DNA reads TGTGCCAGCTCACCTTCTGCCGGGACAGGGGTGGATGGCTACACCTTC.

The chain joins TRBV5-1 to TRBJ1-6; D is possibly TRBD1 (5 bases). Trimming cost V 2 bases and J 5 bases, with 11 bases left between them. Germline values: CDR1 SGHRS, CDR2 YFSETQ. The CDR3 has 15 amino acids. This CDR3 reads CASSFRDRDNSPLHF. The CDR3, as DNA: TGCGCCAGCAGCTTCCGGGACCGAGATAATTCACCCCTCCACTTT.

CDR3 sequence reads: CASSQRTGEAGELFF. Here the CDR3 DNA reads TGCGCCAGCAGCCAAAGGACAGGGGAGGCCGGGGAGCTGTTTTTT. The chain is built from TRBV4-3 and TRBJ2-2; 9 bases fit TRBD1. The germline CDR1 and CDR2 sequences are LGHNA and YSLEER. The CDR3 totals 15 residues. The J segment lost 6 bases and the V segment lost 2 bases, leaving 4 bases of the junction unmatched.

This clonotype was seen a handful of times. This chain links TRBV12-3 or TRBV12-4 with TRBJ2-3; the match to TRBD1 covers 10 bases. The V and J ends lost 4 bases and 3 bases, in that order; junction bases with no gene match: 10. The CDR3 contains 17 residues. Here the CDR3 reads CASSSSYRDRGTDTQYF. CDR3 nucleotides: TGTGCCAGCAGTTCCTCATACCGGGACAGGGGTACAGATACGCAGTATTTT.

In its sample, this clonotype was seen a few times. The V and J genes are TRBV3-1 and TRBJ1-4; TRBD1 is a possible D gene (6 bases). V lost 5 bases and J lost 7, with 17 bases in between. The CDR3 contains 15 residues. From germline, CDR1 is LGHDT and CDR2 YNNKEL (reference sequence). CDR3 sequence: CASSSRGGKGEKLFF. The CDR3 DNA sequence: TGTGCCAGCAGCTCGAGGGGGGGGAAGGGTGAAAAACTGTTTTTT.

This clonotype was seen at least ten times. J is TRBJ2-2 and V is TRBV4-1, with 7 nucleotides matching TRBD1. The V gene end was trimmed by 3 bases and the J gene end by 5 bases; junction bases not matched to a gene: 3. Germline V lookup: CDR1 MGHRA, CDR2 YSYEKL. The CDR3 sequence is 14 residues long. In DNA form, the CDR3 reads TGCGCCAGCAGCCAGACAGGGTTTACCGGGGAGCTGTTTTTT. Its protein product is CASSQTGFTGELFF.

This clonotype was seen repeatedly, ten times or more. The chain couples TRBV7-7 to TRBJ1-5, with D hard to call. The germline V gene has CDR1 SSHAT and CDR2 FNYEAQ (reference sequence). The CDR3 loop spans 15 amino acids. V was trimmed by 5 bases and J by 5 bases, leaving 16 bases between them. Written as DNA, the CDR3 is TGTGCCAGCAGCCTACCTGGCAGGAGGGATCAGCCCCAGCATTTT. It codes for CASSLPGRRDQPQHF.

The chain couples TRBV29-1 to TRBJ2-6; TRBD1 might be the D (6 bases). The V gene's germline CDR1 is SQVTM and CDR2 ANQGSEA. Trimming stripped 6 bases from V and 4 bases from J, with 13 bases between. The CDR3 totals 14 residues. CDR3 region: CSVATGIGANVLTF. CDR3 nucleotides: TGCAGCGTAGCCACAGGGATAGGGGCCAACGTCCTGACTTTC.

V usage is TRBV28 and J usage is TRBJ1-4; D may be TRBD1 (5 bases). The V end was cut by 5 bases, the J end by 3 bases, with 13 bases between. In germline, CDR1 is MDHEN, CDR2 SYDVKM. There are 15 residues in the CDR3. CDR3 DNA: TGTGCCAGCAGTCCCCCGGGGGAACCTAATGAAAAACTGTTTTTT. Its translation is CASSPPGEPNEKLFF.

V is TRBV5-1 and J is TRBJ1-2; D is unclear. CDR1 and CDR2 from the germline V gene are SGHRS and YFSETQ. This CDR3 comprises 17 residues. V lost 4 bases and J lost 5, with 24 bases in between. The CDR3 region is CASSQEVLGRPYYGYTF. The CDR3 DNA follows: TGCGCCAGCAGCCAGGAAGTTCTGGGCAGACCCTATTATGGCTACACCTTC.

This clonotype has a handful of counts. The chain links TRBV24-1 to TRBJ2-3; D gene uncertain. The CDR3 sequence is 13 residues long. From germline, CDR1 is KGHDR and CDR2 SFDVKD. V dropped 10 bases and J dropped 2 bases, with 12 bases sitting between them. The CDR3, as DNA: TGTGCCACTAGGCTCTCCAACACAGATACGCAGTATTTT. Its translation is CATRLSNTDTQYF.

The V call is TRBV6-6, the J call TRBJ2-3, with a tentative D call TRBD1 (6 bases). V was trimmed by 4 bases and J by 3 bases, leaving 17 bases between them. This CDR3 comprises 16 residues. Germline lookup yields CDR1 MNHNY and CDR2 SVGAGI (reference sequence). CDR3 region: CASSSWFGGGTDTQYF. The CDR3 nucleotides read TGTGCCAGCAGTTCCTGGTTTGGGGGCGGGACAGATACGCAGTATTTT.

The chain recombines TRBV14 with TRBJ1-4, with 10 positions matching TRBD1. This CDR3 contains 16 residues. V gave up 5 bases and J gave up 5 bases; unmatched junction bases: 8. From germline, CDR1 is SGHDN and CDR2 FVKESK. CDR3: CASSEYTGQGNEKLFF. CDR3 nucleotides: TGTGCCAGCAGCGAATATACGGGACAGGGGAATGAAAAACTGTTTTTT.

This clonotype has more than one count but fewer than ten. The J gene is TRBJ1-5, the V gene TRBV7-3, with D possibly matching TRBD1 (6 bases). This CDR3 is built from 17 residues. Germline V gives CDR1 SGHTA, CDR2 FQGTGA. V was shortened by 3 bases and J by 5 bases, with 20 bases between the two germline ends. The CDR3 reads CASSFGRGRISDQPQHF. The CDR3 DNA reads as TGTGCCAGCAGCTTCGGCAGGGGCAGGATCAGCGATCAGCCCCAGCATTTT.